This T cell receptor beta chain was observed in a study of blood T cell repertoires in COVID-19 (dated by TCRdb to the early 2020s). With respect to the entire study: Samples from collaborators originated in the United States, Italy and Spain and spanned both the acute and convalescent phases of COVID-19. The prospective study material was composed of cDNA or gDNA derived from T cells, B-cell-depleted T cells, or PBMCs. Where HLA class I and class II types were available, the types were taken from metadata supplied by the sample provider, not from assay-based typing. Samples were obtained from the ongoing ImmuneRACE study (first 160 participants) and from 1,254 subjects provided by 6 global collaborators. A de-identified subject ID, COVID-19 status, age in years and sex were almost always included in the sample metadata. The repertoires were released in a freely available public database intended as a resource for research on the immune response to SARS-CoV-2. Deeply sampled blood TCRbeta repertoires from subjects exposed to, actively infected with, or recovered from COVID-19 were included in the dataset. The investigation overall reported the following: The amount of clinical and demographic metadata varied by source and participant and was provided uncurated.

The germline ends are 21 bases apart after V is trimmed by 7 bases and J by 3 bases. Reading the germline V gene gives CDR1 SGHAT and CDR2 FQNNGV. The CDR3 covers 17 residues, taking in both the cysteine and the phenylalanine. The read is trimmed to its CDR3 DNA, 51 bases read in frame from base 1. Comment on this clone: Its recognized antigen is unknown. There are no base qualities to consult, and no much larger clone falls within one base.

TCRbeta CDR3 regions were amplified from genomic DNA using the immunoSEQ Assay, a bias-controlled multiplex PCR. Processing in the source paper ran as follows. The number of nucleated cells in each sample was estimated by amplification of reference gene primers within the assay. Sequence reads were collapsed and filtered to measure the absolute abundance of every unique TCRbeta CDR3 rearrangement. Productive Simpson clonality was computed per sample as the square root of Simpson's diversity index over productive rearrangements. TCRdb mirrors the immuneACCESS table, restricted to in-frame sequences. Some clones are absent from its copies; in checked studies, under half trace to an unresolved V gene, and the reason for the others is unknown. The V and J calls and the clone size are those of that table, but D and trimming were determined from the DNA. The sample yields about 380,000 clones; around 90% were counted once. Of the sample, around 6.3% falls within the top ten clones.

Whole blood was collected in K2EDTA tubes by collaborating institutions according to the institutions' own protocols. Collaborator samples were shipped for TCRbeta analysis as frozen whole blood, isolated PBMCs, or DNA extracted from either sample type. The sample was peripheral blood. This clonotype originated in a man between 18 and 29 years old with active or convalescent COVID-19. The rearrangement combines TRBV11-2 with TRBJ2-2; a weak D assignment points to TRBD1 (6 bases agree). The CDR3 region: CASTILGAGVDTGELFF. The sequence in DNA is TGTGCCAGCACCATACTGGGGGCTGGGGTTGACACCGGGGAGCTGTTTTTT.